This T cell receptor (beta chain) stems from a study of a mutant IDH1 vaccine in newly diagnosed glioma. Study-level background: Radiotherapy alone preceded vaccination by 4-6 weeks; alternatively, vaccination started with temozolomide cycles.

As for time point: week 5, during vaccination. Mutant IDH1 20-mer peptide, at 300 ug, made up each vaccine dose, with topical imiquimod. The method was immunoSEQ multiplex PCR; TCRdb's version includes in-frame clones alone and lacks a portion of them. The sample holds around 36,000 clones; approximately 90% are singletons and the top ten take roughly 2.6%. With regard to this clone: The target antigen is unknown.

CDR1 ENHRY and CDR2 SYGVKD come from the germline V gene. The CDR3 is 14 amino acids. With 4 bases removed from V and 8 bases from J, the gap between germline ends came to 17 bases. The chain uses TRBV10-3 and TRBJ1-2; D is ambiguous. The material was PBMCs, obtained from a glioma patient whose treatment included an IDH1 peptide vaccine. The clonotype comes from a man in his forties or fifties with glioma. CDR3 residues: CAISGSALLDGYTF. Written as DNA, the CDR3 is TGTGCCATCAGTGGTAGCGCCCTCCTGGACGGCTACACCTTC.